This T cell receptor beta chain emerged from a study of tumor and adjacent non-tumor tissue in lung cancer. The study's findings and limits: Normal lung showed higher cumulative top 100 clone frequency than tumor.

The library came from three nested PCR rounds adapted from ARM-PCR protocols. TCRdb reprocessed the multiplex PCR reads with MiXCR, giving one entry per CDR3 protein. The sample records approximately 80,000 distinct CDR3 sequences, roughly 80% being singletons. RNA was extracted from bulk tissue without any cell sorting. The normal lung tissue was taken more than 3 cm from the tumor edge. Between August and November 2014, newly diagnosed, chemotherapy-naive lung cancer patients underwent thoracic surgery in China. For this clonotype: What it binds is unknown. A read error may produce the germline difference seen at one junction end.

The CDR3 is 14 residues long. Germline loops: CDR1 SGHAT, CDR2 FQNNGV. The rearrangement uses TRBV11-2 and TRBJ1-1; D uncertain. The origin of this receptor is a man aged 60 to 69 with non-small cell lung cancer. Source material: distant non-tumor lung tissue. CDR3 in DNA: TGTGTCAGCAACTTAGTTGGGAGGCGCACTGAAGCTTTCTTT. Amino acid sequence: CVSNLVGRRTEAFF.